This T cell receptor beta chain was recorded in a study of T cells in Graves' hyperthyroidism and ophthalmopathy. The source material, RNA transcripts, was used to amplify TCR beta CDR3 regions. The HTBI primer set was used in a first-round RT-PCR of the TCR CDR3. Using its own MiXCR run on the multiplex PCR reads, TCRdb lists one record per CDR3 protein. The data hold about 350,000 distinct CDR3 sequences, with around 14% observed a single time. This clonotype showed up many times. CDR1 MDHEN and CDR2 SYDVKM come from the germline V gene. This CDR3 contains 14 residues. Trimming removed 2 bases from V and 0 bases from J, with 8 bases in between.

The TCR was taken from a woman aged 25 to 39 with Graves' hyperthyroidism. Input material: blood. The chain recombines TRBV28 with TRBJ2-7; D is unclear. CDR3 region: CASSLRQASYEQYF. In DNA form, the CDR3 reads TGTGCCAGCAGTTTAAGGCAGGCCTCCTACGAGCAGTACTTC.